This TCR beta chain derives from a study of OX40 agonist ivuxolimab in advanced cancers. TCRdb's copy holds only in-frame clones and misses some; the assay was immunoSEQ multiplex PCR. This sample has about 86,000 clones; 70% to 90% occur once, and the top ten carry over 1.2%. This CDR3 spans 16 amino acids. Per germline, CDR1 MNHNY and CDR2 SVGAGI (reference sequence). Trimming took 6 bases from V and 0 from J, leaving 14 bases between them. J is TRBJ2-2 and V is TRBV6-6; D is perhaps TRBD1 (6 bases). The clonotype comes from an adult with an advanced solid tumor such as melanoma, head and neck, liver or kidney cancer. The sample was CD4+ or CD8+ T cells sorted from blood, taken in a trial of the OX40 agonist ivuxolimab. The CDR3 region has the DNA TGTGCCAGCAGCTCATTCAGGGGAGCGAACACCGGGGAGCTGTTTTTT. Translated: CASSSFRGANTGELFF.